These 25 T cell receptor beta chains share one sample of origin, sequenced in a study of PD-1 blockade in classical Hodgkin lymphoma. Only in-frame clones appear in the TCRdb table, and some are missing; sequencing was by immunoSEQ multiplex PCR. The sample holds just over 50,000 clones, approximately 73% seen once. With no exception, relapse followed autologous stem cell transplantation in all patients, and brentuximab vedotin exposure varied. The source material was peripheral blood mononuclear cells (PBMCs), sampled before the second cycle of nivolumab. Receptors were obtained from a human donor with classical Hodgkin lymphoma.

The rearrangement joins TRBV4-1 to TRBJ1-1; 7 nucleotides match TRBD1. V lost 3 bases, J lost 8 bases, and 9 bases stayed unmatched. Germline CDR1 MGHRA, CDR2 YSYEKL. This CDR3 region has 14 residues. CDR3 residues: CASSHPYGGQEAFF. The DNA for the CDR3 is TGCGCCAGCAGCCACCCCTACGGGGGACAGGAAGCTTTCTTT.

The CDR3 DNA follows: TGTGCCAGCAGCTTAACAGGGATGGGCACTGAAGCTTTCTTT. Translated, it gives CASSLTGMGTEAFF. V usage is TRBV6-5 and J usage is TRBJ1-1, with D maybe TRBD1 (6 bases). V dropped 6 bases and J dropped 4 bases, with 15 bases sitting between them. The CDR3 is 14 residues long. CDR1 and CDR2 (germline): MNHEY, SVGAGI.

This clone was detected only a few times. J is TRBJ1-1 and V is TRBV5-1; D is perhaps TRBD1 (5 bases). CDR1 SGHRS and CDR2 YFSETQ come from the germline V gene. The CDR3 loop spans 15 amino acids. V was cut by 0 bases and J by 4 bases, with 13 bases left in between. In nucleotides, the CDR3 is TGCGCCAGCAGCTTGGGGTCAGGGTCGGGCACTGAAGCTTTCTTT. Translating gives CASSLGSGSGTEAFF.

The rearrangement joins TRBV6-5 to TRBJ1-5; D gene ambiguous. The germline V gene has CDR1 MNHEY and CDR2 SVGAGI. This CDR3 is 12 amino acids long. The V end lost 1 base, the J end lost 6 bases, and 4 bases lay between the germline ends. The chain's CDR3 is CASSYLTQPQHF. The CDR3 nucleotides read TGTGCCAGCAGTTACTTAACTCAGCCCCAGCATTTT.

This clone was observed a few times. V is TRBV30 and J is TRBJ2-2; D unresolved. The CDR3 has 13 residues. Germline V lookup: CDR1 GTSNPN, CDR2 SVGIG (reference sequence). V was cut by 1 base and J by 4 bases, with 7 bases left in between. CDR3 sequence (DNA): TGTGCCTGGAGTGACCTACTCACCGGGGAGCTGTTTTTT. Its protein product is CAWSDLLTGELFF.

This clone was picked up a small number of times. The chain joins TRBV30 to TRBJ1-1; no clear D gene. V was cut by 8 bases and J by 0 bases, with 10 bases left in between. Germline CDR1 reads GTSNPN; CDR2 reads SVGIG (reference sequence). The CDR3 has 12 amino acids. The CDR3 region has the DNA TGTGCCCATACGGTCATGAACACTGAAGCTTTCTTT. It encodes CAHTVMNTEAFF.

The V gene is TRBV11-2, the J gene TRBJ2-7; 10 nucleotides align to TRBD2. The germline V gene encodes CDR1 SGHAT and CDR2 FQNNGV. This CDR3 has 14 amino acids. V gave up 5 bases and J gave up 5 bases; unmatched junction bases: 6. In DNA, the CDR3 is TGTGCCAGCAGCGAGAGCGGGAGGGCCAACGAGCAGTACTTC. Translation: CASSESGRANEQYF. Full variable domain (remainder filled in from reference TRBV11-2 and TRBJ2-7): EAGVAQSPRYKIIEKRQSVAFWCNPISGHATLYWYQQILGQGPKLLIQFQNNGVVDDSQLPKDRFSAERLKGVDSTLKIQPAKLEDSAVYLCASSESGRANEQYFGPGTRLTVT.

The chain has TRBV2 and TRBJ2-3; D is uncertain. The CDR3 totals 14 residues. CDR1 and CDR2 from the germline V gene are SNHLY and FYNNEI. V dropped 7 bases and J dropped 0 bases, with 11 bases sitting between them. The CDR3: CASTFGPSTDTQYF. The CDR3 DNA reads TGTGCCAGCACCTTCGGGCCTAGCACAGATACGCAGTATTTT.

In the case of this clone: Other nucleotide sequences in the sample specify the same CDR3. The rearrangement joins TRBV6-5 to TRBJ1-2; the match to TRBD1 covers 7 bases. The length of the CDR3 is 13 residues. In germline, CDR1 is MNHEY, CDR2 SVGAGI. Losses at the gene ends were 9 bases for V and 5 bases for J; bases not matched to a gene: 9. The CDR3 region is CASSPTGIYGYTF. CDR3 nucleotides: TGTGCCAGTAGCCCGACAGGGATATATGGCTACACCTTC.

The rearrangement links TRBV7-8 to TRBJ1-2, with unresolved D. The CDR3 has 15 amino acids. Germline CDR1 and CDR2: SGHVS and FQNEAQ. The germline V and J ends were trimmed by 0 bases and 2 bases, with 10 bases remaining between them. The CDR3 region has the DNA TGTGCCAGCAGCTTAGCAGGTGCATCCAACTATGGCTACACCTTC. Translating it yields CASSLAGASNYGYTF.

The V and J genes are TRBV7-2 and TRBJ2-3; D remains ambiguous. The CDR3 sequence is 16 residues long. Trimming removed 5 bases from V and 1 base from J, with 16 bases in between. Germline V gene sequence: CDR1 SGHTA, CDR2 FQGNSA. In nucleotides, the CDR3 is TGTGCCAGCAGCCGACTGCCTCGTTCGGGCACAGATACGCAGTATTTT. Translation: CASSRLPRSGTDTQYF.

The chain couples TRBV5-1 to TRBJ2-1; TRBD2 is a possible D gene (6 bases). Trimming took 4 bases from V and 8 from J, leaving 16 bases between them. CDR1 SGHRS and CDR2 YFSETQ come from the germline V gene. CDR3 size: 14 residues. The CDR3: CASSPRLVADEQFF. The DNA for the CDR3 is TGCGCCAGCAGCCCAAGACTAGTGGCGGATGAGCAGTTCTTC.

The rearrangement joins TRBV19 to TRBJ2-7; 8 bases are shared with TRBD2. CDR1 is LNHDA, CDR2 SQIVND, per germline (reference sequence). The CDR3 length is 16 residues. V gave up 0 bases and J gave up 4 bases; unmatched junction bases: 8. CDR3 loop: CASSIERSSGLYEQYF. The CDR3 DNA is TGTGCCAGTAGTATAGAACGGTCTAGCGGGTTATACGAGCAGTACTTC.

The chain couples TRBV30 to TRBJ1-1, with 9 bases fitting TRBD1. Germline CDR1 is GTSNPN and CDR2 is SVGIG (reference sequence). Unmatched junction bases numbered 5, after V lost 5 bases and J lost 4 bases. CDR3 length equals 13 residues. The chain's CDR3 is CAWADRGATEAFF. CDR3 DNA: TGTGCCTGGGCGGACAGGGGAGCCACTGAAGCTTTCTTT.

This chain joins TRBV19 and TRBJ1-3; 7 positions match TRBD1. V lost 6 bases, J lost 2 bases, and 13 bases stayed unmatched. The germline V gene encodes CDR1 LNHDA and CDR2 SQIVND (reference sequence). The CDR3 has 17 amino acids. CDR3 loop: CASSRDSQGFPGNTIYF. CDR3 in DNA: TGTGCCAGTAGCCGGGATTCACAGGGGTTCCCTGGAAACACCATATATTTT.

Note on this clone: The identical CDR3 is also encoded by other nucleotide sequences in the sample. The chain joins TRBV7-9 to TRBJ2-6; 7 bases are a match to TRBD2. V lost 5 bases, J lost 4 bases, and 5 bases stayed unmatched. The CDR3 has 15 amino acids. Germline V gene data show CDR1 as SEHNR and CDR2 as FQNEAQ (reference sequence). The CDR3 is CASSPAGSGANVLTF. The DNA for the CDR3 is TGTGCCAGCAGCCCAGCGGGGTCAGGGGCCAACGTCCTGACTTTC.

The J gene is TRBJ2-5, the V gene TRBV27; TRBD1 is a possible D gene (5 bases). The CDR3 spans 13 residues. V lost 3 bases and J 5 bases, leaving 10 bases between the germline ends. Per germline, CDR1 MNHEY and CDR2 SMNVEV (reference sequence). The CDR3 DNA follows: TGTGCCAGCAGTTTCAGGGTCCGGGAGACCCAGTACTTC. As protein: CASSFRVRETQYF.

This clone is medium-sized (0.01 to 0.1%) within its sample. The chain carries TRBV7-9 and TRBJ1-1; D gene ambiguous. Germline values: CDR1 SEHNR, CDR2 FQNEAQ (reference sequence). The CDR3 extends over 14 amino acids. Trimming removed 5 bases at V and 4 bases at J, with 14 bases between. CDR3 sequence (DNA): TGTGCCAGCAGCCCGTCTTTATCGGGCACTGAAGCTTTCTTT. The encoded protein is CASSPSLSGTEAFF.

The chain is built from TRBV30 and TRBJ1-2; D gene unclear. Germline lookup yields CDR1 GTSNPN and CDR2 SVGIG (reference sequence). The CDR3 has 15 amino acids. Trimming left V 4 bases short and J 4 bases short, with 19 bases between. DNA of the CDR3: TGTGCCTGGACCCAGTCCCCCCAGGTTTTCTATGGCTACACCTTC. Encoded protein: CAWTQSPQVFYGYTF.

V gene TRBV20-1 combines with J gene TRBJ2-1; D uncertain. This CDR3 region has 11 residues. Germline assignment: CDR1 DFQATT and CDR2 SNEGSKA (reference sequence). V gave up 6 bases and J gave up 10 bases, with 13 bases separating them. Here the CDR3 DNA reads TGCAGTGCCGTTGGGCCCTCAGAGCAGTTCTTC. Residues: CSAVGPSEQFF.

In its sample, this clone is medium-sized. The chain joins TRBV25-1 to TRBJ2-7; perhaps TRBD1 as D (6 bases). This CDR3 spans 13 amino acids. V was pared by 6 bases and J by 2 bases, with 11 bases between. Germline assignment: CDR1 MGHDK and CDR2 SYGVNS. This CDR3 reads CASRRDTAYEQYF. The CDR3 DNA follows: TGTGCCAGCAGAAGGGACACCGCCTACGAGCAGTACTTC.

The gene calls are TRBV6-5 and TRBJ1-1; TRBD1 matches 8 bases. Unmatched junction bases numbered 3, after V lost 7 bases and J lost 5 bases. Germline loops: CDR1 MNHEY, CDR2 SVGAGI. CDR3 length equals 12 residues. Here the CDR3 DNA reads TGTGCCAGCATCTACAGGGGGACTGAAGCTTTCTTT. It encodes CASIYRGTEAFF.

By share of the sample, this clone is medium-sized (0.01 to 0.1%). V gene TRBV4-1 combines with J gene TRBJ1-1; TRBD1 might be the D (6 bases). Looked up from germline, CDR1 is MGHRA and CDR2 is YSYEKL. The CDR3 runs 13 residues. Between the trimmed V and J ends, which lost 7 bases and 2 bases, there was a span of 11 bases. The CDR3 sequence: CASTRGGNTEAFF. The CDR3 bases are TGCGCCAGCACTCGAGGGGGTAACACTGAAGCTTTCTTT.

V usage is TRBV19 and J usage is TRBJ2-1; D ambiguous. Germline V gene lookup returns CDR1 LNHDA and CDR2 SQIVND (reference sequence). This CDR3 has 15 amino acids. V shed 2 bases and J shed 0 bases, with 8 bases lying between them. CDR3 DNA: TGTGCCAGTAGTATATCCCAGAGCTCCTACAATGAGCAGTTCTTC. As protein: CASSISQSSYNEQFF.

This clone has only a few counts. The chain joins TRBV6-5 to TRBJ2-3, with TRBD2 as a possible D gene (6 bases). Trimming removed 7 bases from V and 2 bases from J, with 13 bases in between. In germline, CDR1 is MNHEY, CDR2 SVGAGI. CDR3 length: 14 amino acids. The CDR3 bases are TGTGCCAGCACCCTAGGGACTGCCACAGATACGCAGTATTTT. Translating gives CASTLGTATDTQYF.